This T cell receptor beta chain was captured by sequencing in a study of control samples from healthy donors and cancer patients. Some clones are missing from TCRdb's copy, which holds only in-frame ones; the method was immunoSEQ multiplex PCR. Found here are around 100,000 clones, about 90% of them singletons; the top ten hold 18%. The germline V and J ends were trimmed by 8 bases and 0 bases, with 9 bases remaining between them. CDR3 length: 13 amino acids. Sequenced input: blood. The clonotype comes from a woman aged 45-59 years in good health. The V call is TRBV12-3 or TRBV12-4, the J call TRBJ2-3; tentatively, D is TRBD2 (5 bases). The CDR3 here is CASSGGSTDTQYF. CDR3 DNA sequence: TGTGCCAGCTCCGGAGGCAGCACAGATACGCAGTATTTT.